These T cell receptor beta chains were read from a single sample in a study of blood T cells in healthy people across ages. TCRdb called the 5' RACE reads again in MiXCR, with one record for every CDR3 protein. The repertoire consists of roughly 2 million distinct CDR3 sequences, with roughly 52% occurring once and the leading ten covering 2% to 2.5%. The sample consisted of blood. The receptors shown here come from a woman aged 40 to 55 in good health. CDR3s include the opening cysteine and the closing phenylalanine or tryptophan. The D gene is left open where the match is weak. Expanded clones get a size class; other rows say once, few or many, or leave the size out.

cdr3_nt cdr3_aa v_call clone_size j_call d_call
TGTGCCAGCAGCTTAGCGGACGACCAGTACTTC CASSLADDQYF TRBV7-9 few TRBJ2-5 -
TGCAGCGTTGCCAAGGTCGCTAATGAAAAACTGTTTTTT CSVAKVANEKLFF TRBV29-1 few TRBJ1-4 -
TGTGCCAGCAGCTATTTAACCGACACCGGCTACGAGCAGTACTTC CASSYLTDTGYEQYF TRBV13 few TRBJ2-7 -
TGCAGCGTTGAGCATGCAACTAATGAAAAACTGTTTTTT CSVEHATNEKLFF TRBV29-1 - TRBJ1-4 -
TGTGCCAGCAGCGTAGGAGGAGGTGGTGTCGACGAGCAGTACTTC CASSVGGGGVDEQYF TRBV9 - TRBJ2-7 -
TGTGCCAGCAGAACTAGCGGGGGGGCCCGGGGTATCGGAGAGCAGTTCTTC CASRTSGGARGIGEQFF TRBV6-6 - TRBJ2-1 TRBD2
TGTGCCACCAGCAGAGAAATGGCCGGTAACTATGGCTACACCTTC CATSREMAGNYGYTF TRBV15 - TRBJ1-2 -
TGTGCCAGCAGCAACTCTGTCAGGCAGGGATTCCACGAGCAGTACTTC CASSNSVRQGFHEQYF TRBV11-2 - TRBJ2-7 -
TGTGCCAGCAGCCTCAGACGGAGCGAAGATAATGAAAAACTGTTTTTT CASSLRRSEDNEKLFF TRBV7-9 once TRBJ1-4 -
TGTGCCAGCAGTTTTGAGTACACTGAAGCTTTCTTT CASSFEYTEAFF TRBV7-2 - TRBJ1-1 -
TGTGCCACCAGTGATTTGACGGGGGGGAACACAGATACGCAGTATTTT CATSDLTGGNTDTQYF TRBV24-1 - TRBJ2-3 TRBD2
TGCAGCGTCGACACAGGGAGGGCCAGCTCCTACGAGCAGTACTTC CSVDTGRASSYEQYF TRBV29-1 - TRBJ2-7 -
TGTGCCAGCAGCTTAAAAGCGGGGGGTACCAATGAGCAGTTCTTC CASSLKAGGTNEQFF TRBV7-9 - TRBJ2-1 TRBD2
TGTGCCAGCAGCTTAAAACAGGGGAGTCGGAGTGAAAAACTGTTTTTT CASSLKQGSRSEKLFF TRBV7-9 - TRBJ1-4 TRBD1
TGTGCCTCTCCCGGCAGGGTGATAGATACGCAGTATTTT CASPGRVIDTQYF TRBV12-3/TRBV12-4 - TRBJ2-3 -
TGTGCCAGCGGAGACAGCCACATGAACACTGAAGCTTTCTTT CASGDSHMNTEAFF TRBV9 - TRBJ1-1 -
TGCAGTGCCACCCCCGGGGGTGGCACAGATACGCAGTATTTT CSATPGGGTDTQYF TRBV20-1 few TRBJ2-3 -
TGTGCCAGCAGCTTAGCCGTAGCGGGACAAGAGACCCAGTACTTC CASSLAVAGQETQYF TRBV5-1 many TRBJ2-5 TRBD2
TGTGCCAGCAGCTTAGGGCACGTGAACACTGAAGCTTTCTTT CASSLGHVNTEAFF TRBV7-9 few TRBJ1-1 -
TGTGCCAGCAGTGTGAGAGTCTTCTACGAGCAGTACTTC CASSVRVFYEQYF TRBV28 few TRBJ2-7 -
TGCGCCAGCAGCCCCCCGGACGGGGGCTTTTACGAGCAGTACTTC CASSPPDGGFYEQYF TRBV5-1 - TRBJ2-7 -